One sample yielded the 14 T cell receptor beta chains listed below, sequenced in a study of OX40 agonist ivuxolimab in advanced cancers. The protocol was immunoSEQ multiplex PCR, while the TCRdb copy is restricted to in-frame clones and leaves out a portion. The table lists more than 95,000 clones, about 91% of them singletons. The input for sequencing was CD4+ or CD8+ T cells sorted from blood, taken in a trial of the OX40 agonist ivuxolimab. The source of these receptors is an adult with an advanced solid tumor such as melanoma, head and neck, liver or kidney cancer.

The chain combines TRBV5-1 with TRBJ2-7; the D is unclear. CDR3 length: 15 amino acids. CDR1 and CDR2 from the germline V gene are SGHRS and YFSETQ. V lost 0 bases to trimming and J lost 0 bases, with 10 bases between them. In nucleotides, the CDR3 is TGCGCCAGCAGCTTGGGACGCTCGGGCTCCTACGAGCAGTACTTC. Its translation: CASSLGRSGSYEQYF. The whole variable domain, remainder taken from reference TRBV5-1 and TRBJ2-7, is KAGVTQTPRYLIKTRGQQVTLSCSPISGHRSVSWYQQTPGQGLQFLFEYFSETQRNKGNFPGRFSGRQFSNSRSEMNVSTLELGDSALYLCASSLGRSGSYEQYFGPGTRLTVT.

Regarding this clone: Other DNA sequences in this sample translate to the same CDR3. The genes are TRBV7-9 and TRBJ2-3; D gene ambiguous. In germline, CDR1 is SEHNR, CDR2 FQNEAQ (reference sequence). The CDR3 has 11 amino acids. Deletions cut 5 bases from V and 2 bases from J, with 2 bases between. CDR3 region: CASSLTDTQYF. CDR3 DNA: TGTGCCAGCAGCCTCACAGATACGCAGTATTTT.

The chain carries TRBV6-5 and TRBJ2-7; 13 bases are a match to TRBD2. V lost 6 bases to trimming and J lost 7 bases; unmatched junction nucleotides: 9. The CDR3 length is 15 residues. In germline, CDR1 is MNHEY, CDR2 SVGAGI. CDR3 loop: CASRNPGLAGKEQYF. CDR3 sequence (DNA): TGTGCCAGCAGGAATCCGGGACTAGCGGGAAAAGAGCAGTACTTC.

V usage is TRBV10-1 and J usage is TRBJ1-2; D not certain. The CDR3 runs 15 residues. Germline V lookup: CDR1 WNHNN, CDR2 SYGVQD (reference sequence). Trimming removed 7 bases from V and 0 bases from J, with 15 bases in between. The CDR3 sequence is CASKQTPRANYGYTF. CDR3 DNA: TGCGCCAGCAAGCAGACACCTCGAGCTAACTATGGCTACACCTTC.

This clone was seen only once. This CDR3 is CASSQPSGSQETQYF. CDR3 nucleotides: TGTGCCAGCAGCCAACCGTCGGGCAGCCAAGAGACCCAGTACTTC. The chain has TRBV7-7 and TRBJ2-5, with no clear D. Per the germline V gene, CDR1 is SSHAT and CDR2 is FNYEAQ (reference sequence). The CDR3 has 15 residues. Trimming pared 5 bases from V and 1 base from J, leaving 14 bases between.

The genes are TRBV7-9 and TRBJ2-7; TRBD1 aligns across 9 bases. The CDR3 runs 15 residues. Per the germline V gene, CDR1 is SEHNR and CDR2 is FQNEAQ (reference sequence). The junction had 9 bases not matched to a gene; V was cut back by 5 bases and J by 4 bases. The CDR3: CASSPYPTGGYEQYF. The CDR3 DNA is TGTGCCAGCAGCCCCTATCCGACAGGGGGTTACGAGCAGTACTTC.

The CDR3 reads CASSLERVRETQYF. The CDR3 DNA reads TGTGCCAGCAGCTTAGAGCGGGTGAGGGAGACCCAGTACTTC. V and J are TRBV7-2 and TRBJ2-5, with D possibly TRBD2 on 6 matching bases. The germline V and J ends were trimmed by 1 base and 5 bases, with 11 bases remaining between them. In germline, CDR1 is SGHTA, CDR2 FQGNSA. This CDR3 contains 14 residues.

The rearrangement joins TRBV29-1 to TRBJ1-2; D is possibly TRBD1 (5 bases). Germline V gene sequence: CDR1 SQVTM, CDR2 ANQGSEA. This CDR3 has 14 amino acids. Trimming took 7 bases from V and 5 from J, leaving 20 bases between them. The CDR3 here is CSATSGSLVYGYTF. CDR3 bases: TGCAGCGCCACCTCAGGGTCTCTGGTATATGGCTACACCTTC.

This clone turned up a few times. The V gene is TRBV19, the J gene TRBJ1-2, with D hard to call. Trimming shortened V by 6 bases and J by 5 bases, and 13 bases separated the two germline ends. The CDR3 loop spans 13 amino acids. Looked up from germline, CDR1 is LNHDA and CDR2 is SQIVND (reference sequence). The CDR3 is CASRGPLGYGYTF. Written as DNA, the CDR3 is TGTGCCAGTAGAGGACCTTTGGGTTATGGCTACACCTTC.

This clone was observed once. The gene calls are TRBV7-9 and TRBJ2-1; D gene unclear. Per germline, CDR1 SEHNR and CDR2 FQNEAQ (reference sequence). The CDR3 is 13 amino acids. The V end lost 1 base, the J end lost 4 bases, and 5 bases lay between the germline ends. CDR3 DNA sequence: TGTGCCAGCAGCTTAGGGGAATACAATGAGCAGTTCTTC. It specifies CASSLGEYNEQFF.

The CDR3 loop is CASSWTSGIDNEQFF. The CDR3, as DNA: TGTGCCAGCAGCTGGACTAGCGGGATTGACAATGAGCAGTTCTTC. The chain couples TRBV7-2 to TRBJ2-1, with 12 bases that match TRBD2. This CDR3 region has 15 residues. Trimming took 4 bases from V and 5 from J; bases not matched to a gene: 3. The germline V gene has CDR1 SGHTA and CDR2 FQGNSA.

The V call is TRBV28, the J call TRBJ2-7, with D possibly TRBD2 on 5 matching bases. The CDR3 has 13 amino acids. CDR1 MDHEN and CDR2 SYDVKM come from the germline V gene. V was cut by 6 bases and J by 3 bases, with 12 bases left in between. In nucleotides, the CDR3 is TGTGCCAGCAGACCTCCCGCGGGCTACGAGCAGTACTTC. Encoded protein: CASRPPAGYEQYF.

The chain employs TRBV27 and TRBJ2-2; the match to TRBD1 covers 9 bases. Germline-derived CDR1 and CDR2 are MNHEY and SMNVEV (reference sequence). Trimming took 5 bases from V and 5 from J; bases not matched to a gene: 9. CDR3 length: 16 amino acids. The CDR3 DNA sequence: TGTGCCAGCAGTCTCACCCTAGGGACAGGGACCGGGGAGCTGTTTTTT. Protein sequence: CASSLTLGTGTGELFF.

The CDR3 region has the DNA TGTGCCAGCAGAATCTTCCAGGGCGACTCCTACGAGCAGTACTTC. It codes for CASRIFQGDSYEQYF. This rearrangement joins TRBV6-1 to TRBJ2-7; the D gene is possibly TRBD1 (5 bases). The germline CDR1 and CDR2 sequences are MNHNS and SASEGT. Trimming took 6 bases from V and 0 from J, leaving 15 bases between them. The CDR3 covers 15 residues.